This T cell receptor beta chain was sequenced for a study of response to subunit inactivated influenza vaccine. Study outcomes and limitations: A suggestion made by the authors is that each seasonal influenza vaccination recruits few new T cells.

TCRdb used MiXCR to reprocess the RT-PCR reads, holding one entry per CDR3 protein. This sample has about 700,000 distinct CDR3 sequences, with around 14% found just once. As regards this clonotype: Its antigen is currently unknown.

The sequencing used PBMCs from blood, collected 11 to 12 days after vaccination. This TCR was recovered from a man aged 45-65 years who received an inactivated influenza vaccine.

The CDR3 here is CASSLGRARRSGNTIYF. The CDR3 DNA reads as TGTGCCAGCAGCTTAGGAAGGGCCCGGCGGAGCGGAAACACCATATATTTT. The chain carries TRBV7-2 and TRBJ1-3, with D unresolved. The V gene's germline CDR1 is SGHTA and CDR2 FQGNSA. The CDR3 spans 17 residues. V was pared by 1 base and J by 4 bases, with 17 bases between.